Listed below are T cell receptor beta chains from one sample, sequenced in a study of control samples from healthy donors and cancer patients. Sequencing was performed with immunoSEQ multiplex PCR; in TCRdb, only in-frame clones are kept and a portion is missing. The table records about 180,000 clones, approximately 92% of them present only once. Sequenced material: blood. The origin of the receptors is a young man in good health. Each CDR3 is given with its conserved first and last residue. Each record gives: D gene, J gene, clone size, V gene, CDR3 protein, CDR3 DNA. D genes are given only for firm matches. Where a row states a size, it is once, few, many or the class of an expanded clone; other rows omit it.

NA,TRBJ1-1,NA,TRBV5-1,CASSSGSNTEAFF,TGCGCCAGCAGCTCTGGATCGAACACTGAAGCTTTCTTT
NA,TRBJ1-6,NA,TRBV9,CASSVGRGAYNSPLHF,TGTGCCAGCAGCGTAGGTCGGGGGGCCTATAATTCACCCCTCCACTTT
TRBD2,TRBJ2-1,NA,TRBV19,CASSMATSGTRNEQFF,TGTGCCAGTAGTATGGCGACTAGCGGGACAAGGAATGAGCAGTTCTTC
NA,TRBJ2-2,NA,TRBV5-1,CASSNGQIYTGELFF,TGCGCCAGCAGCAACGGACAGATTTACACCGGGGAGCTGTTTTTT
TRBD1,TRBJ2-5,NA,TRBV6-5,CASKSGGSWETQYF,TGTGCCAGCAAGTCAGGGGGCTCTTGGGAGACCCAGTACTTC
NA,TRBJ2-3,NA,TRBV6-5,CASCAGRTDTQYF,TGTGCCAGCTGCGCGGGGCGCACAGATACGCAGTATTTT
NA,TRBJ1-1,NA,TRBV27,CASSSMWGGNTEAFF,TGTGCCAGCAGTTCCATGTGGGGGGGGAACACTGAAGCTTTCTTT
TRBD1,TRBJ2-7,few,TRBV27,CASNRRGQSEQYF,TGTGCCAGCAATAGAAGGGGGCAGAGCGAGCAGTACTTC
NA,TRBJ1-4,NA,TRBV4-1,CASSFNGGGNEKLFF,TGCGCCAGCAGCTTCAACGGGGGGGGGAATGAAAAACTGTTTTTT
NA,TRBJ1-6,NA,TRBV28,CASSSTHWPGWSPLHF,TGTGCCAGCAGTTCCACCCACTGGCCAGGGTGGTCACCCCTCCACTTT
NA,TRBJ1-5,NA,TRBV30,CAWSYGGEQPQHF,TGTGCCTGGAGTTACGGCGGGGAACAGCCCCAGCATTTT
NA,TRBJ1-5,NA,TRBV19,CASSIESARAGNQPQHF,TGTGCCAGTAGTATAGAAAGTGCTAGGGCCGGAAATCAGCCCCAGCATTTT
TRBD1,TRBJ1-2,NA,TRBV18,CASTEDRGGYTF,TGTGCCAGCACCGAGGACAGGGGAGGCTACACCTTC
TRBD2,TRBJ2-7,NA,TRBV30,CAWRVGGGSYEQYF,TGTGCCTGGAGGGTTGGGGGGGGGAGCTACGAGCAGTACTTC
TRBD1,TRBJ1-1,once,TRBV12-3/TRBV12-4,CASRTTGDMRTFF,TGTGCCAGCAGAACGACAGGGGATATGAGAACTTTCTTT
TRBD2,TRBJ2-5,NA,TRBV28,CASSPSGEQETQYF,TGTGCCAGCAGTCCTAGCGGGGAGCAAGAGACCCAGTACTTC
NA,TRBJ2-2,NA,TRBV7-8,CASSPRPNTGELFF,TGTGCCAGCAGCCCAAGACCAAACACCGGGGAGCTGTTTTTT
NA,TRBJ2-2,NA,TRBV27,CASSLSSTGELFF,TGTGCCAGCAGTTTATCAAGCACCGGGGAGCTGTTTTTT
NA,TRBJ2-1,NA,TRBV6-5,CASRAGWGEQFF,TGTGCCAGCAGAGCCGGGTGGGGTGAGCAGTTCTTC
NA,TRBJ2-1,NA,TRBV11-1,CASSLAGYNEQFF,TGTGCCAGCAGCTTAGCAGGCTACAATGAGCAGTTCTTC
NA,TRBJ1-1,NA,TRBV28,CASTLLNTEAFF,TGTGCCAGCACCTTATTGAACACTGAAGCTTTCTTT
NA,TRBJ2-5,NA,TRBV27,CASSLRSPSGRRLHGETQYF,TGTGCCAGCAGTTTAAGATCCCCCAGCGGACGCCGACTTCACGGGGAGACCCAGTACTTC
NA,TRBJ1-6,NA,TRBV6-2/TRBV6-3,CASSLTEIGAYSPLHF,TGTGCCAGCAGTCTAACCGAGATCGGGGCTTATTCACCCCTCCACTTT
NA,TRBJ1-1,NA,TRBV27,CASSFRGQGTEAFF,TGTGCCAGCAGTTTTCGGGGGCAGGGCACTGAAGCTTTCTTT
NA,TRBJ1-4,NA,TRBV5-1,CASSLKRGTNEKLFF,TGCGCCAGCAGCTTGAAGCGGGGTACTAATGAAAAACTGTTTTTT
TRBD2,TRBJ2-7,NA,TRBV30,CAWSVLAGGDQYF,TGTGCCTGGAGTGTACTGGCGGGGGGAGACCAGTACTTC
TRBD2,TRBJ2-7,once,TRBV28,CASSSPGGTLEQYF,TGTGCCAGCAGTTCACCGGGGGGGACCCTCGAGCAGTACTTC
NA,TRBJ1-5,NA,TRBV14,CASSLARARSNQPQHF,TGTGCCAGCAGCCTTGCGAGGGCGAGGAGCAATCAGCCCCAGCATTTT
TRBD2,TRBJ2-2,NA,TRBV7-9,CASRFTSGLAGGPGELFF,TGTGCCAGCCGCTTTACTTCGGGACTAGCGGGAGGGCCCGGGGAGCTGTTTTTT
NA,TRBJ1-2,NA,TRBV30,CALGHIDYGYTF,TGTGCCCTGGGACATATAGACTATGGCTACACCTTC
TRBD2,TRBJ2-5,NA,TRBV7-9,CASSSAFGAGEETQYF,TGTGCCAGCAGCTCAGCGTTTGGGGCGGGGGAAGAGACCCAGTACTTC
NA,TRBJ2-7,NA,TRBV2,CASSATDRVSAEQYF,TGTGCCAGCAGTGCGACCGACCGGGTGTCTGCCGAGCAGTACTTC
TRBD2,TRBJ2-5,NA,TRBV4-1,CASSQGSGRGQETQYF,TGCGCCAGCAGCCAAGGAAGCGGGAGGGGTCAAGAGACCCAGTACTTC
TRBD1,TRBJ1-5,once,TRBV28,CASSPSTGVRNQPQHF,TGTGCCAGCAGTCCCTCGACAGGGGTAAGGAATCAGCCCCAGCATTTT
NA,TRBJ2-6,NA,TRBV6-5,CASWQGSSGANVLTF,TGTGCCAGCTGGCAGGGCAGCTCTGGGGCCAACGTCCTGACTTTC
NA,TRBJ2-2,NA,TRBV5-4,CASSTQGSNTGELFF,TGTGCCAGCAGCACACAGGGTTCGAACACCGGGGAGCTGTTTTTT